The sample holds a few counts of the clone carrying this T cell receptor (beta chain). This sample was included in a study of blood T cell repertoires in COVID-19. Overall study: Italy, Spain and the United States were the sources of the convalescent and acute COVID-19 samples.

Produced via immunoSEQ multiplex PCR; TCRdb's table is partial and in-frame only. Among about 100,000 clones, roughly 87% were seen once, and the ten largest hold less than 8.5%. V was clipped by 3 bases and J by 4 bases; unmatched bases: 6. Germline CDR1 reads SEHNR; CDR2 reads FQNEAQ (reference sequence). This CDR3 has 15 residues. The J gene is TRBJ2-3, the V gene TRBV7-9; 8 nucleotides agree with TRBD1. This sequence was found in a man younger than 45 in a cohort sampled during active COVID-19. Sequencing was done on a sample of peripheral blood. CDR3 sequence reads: CASSLLKGQADTQYF. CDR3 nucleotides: TGTGCCAGCAGCTTGTTGAAGGGACAGGCAGATACGCAGTATTTT.